A selection of T cell receptor beta chains follows, all from one sample in a study of cytomegalovirus exposure and HLA in healthy donors. Data came from immunoSEQ multiplex PCR; TCRdb stores just in-frame clones and leaves some out. This sample yields roughly 150,000 clones, of which over 70% are seen a single time; 1.3% belongs to the top ten. The source material was PBMCs. These TCRs come from a man aged 50 to 60 in good health and CMV-seropositive. The CDR3 runs from the conserved cysteine through the conserved F or W. Each record gives: V gene, clone size, D gene, J gene, CDR3 DNA, CDR3 protein. D genes are given only for firm matches. Some rows have no size entry. The others give once, few or many, or a class for an expanded clone.

>TRBV5-1|-|TRBD1|TRBJ1-1
TGCGCCAGCAGCCATGAACAGGGGGGAGCTTTCTTT
CASSHEQGGAFF
>TRBV5-4|-|TRBD1|TRBJ1-2
TGTGCCAGCAGCTTAGTGAAAGGGGGCGACTATGGCTACACCTTC
CASSLVKGGDYGYTF
>TRBV5-6|-|-|TRBJ2-5
TGTGCCAGCAGCTTGGGTCCCCTAGGAGAGACCCAGTACTTC
CASSLGPLGETQYF
>TRBV6-5|-|-|TRBJ1-1
TGTGCCAGCAGTTACAGCCCCCGAGTGGCTTTCTTT
CASSYSPRVAFF
>TRBV28|-|-|TRBJ2-3
TGTGCCAGCAGTCAGAGCCTAGCGTTCCGCACAGATACGCAGTATTTT
CASSQSLAFRTDTQYF
>TRBV18|-|-|TRBJ2-1
TGTGCCAGCTCCCCCGGGGGACCCTACAATGAGCAGTTCTTC
CASSPGGPYNEQFF
>TRBV6-1|-|-|TRBJ2-7
TGTGCCAGCAAGCTCGGGGTCTCCTACGAGCAGTACTTC
CASKLGVSYEQYF
>TRBV6-6|once|TRBD1|TRBJ2-3
TGTGCCAGCAGTTATTCAACAGGGGCAGATACGCAGTATTTT
CASSYSTGADTQYF
>TRBV6-4|-|TRBD1|TRBJ1-5
TGTGCCAGCAGTGAGACAGGGGGGGGTCCCCAGCATTTT
CASSETGGGPQHF
>TRBV10-3|-|TRBD1|TRBJ2-3
TGTGCCATCAGTGTAACAGGGGCTAGCACAGATACGCAGTATTTT
CAISVTGASTDTQYF
>TRBV5-1|-|TRBD1|TRBJ2-1
TGCGCCAGCAGCGTCCAACAGGGGGGCAGCGGCAATGAGCAGTTCTTC
CASSVQQGGSGNEQFF
>TRBV5-1|-|-|TRBJ1-5
TGCGCCAGCAGCGTGGGGGCTGCAGGACAGCCCCAGCATTTT
CASSVGAAGQPQHF
>TRBV27|-|TRBD1|TRBJ2-7
TGTGCCAGCAGGAGGACAGGGGAGTTCTACGAGCAGTACTTC
CASRRTGEFYEQYF
>TRBV25-1|-|-|TRBJ1-2
TGTGCCAGCAGCCAGGACACCGGGCGCATCGTCACCTTC
CASSQDTGRIVTF
>TRBV4-2|-|-|TRBJ2-2
TGTGCCAGCTCTACCCCCCCCTCCGGACTCGCGAACACCGGGGAGCTGTTTTTT
CASSTPPSGLANTGELFF
>TRBV27|-|-|TRBJ2-7
TGTGCCAGCAGTTTATCTGTAAGGGGAGGTCACGAGCAGTACTTC
CASSLSVRGGHEQYF
>TRBV27|-|-|TRBJ1-6
TGTGCCAGCAGGGGCGGGGCGGACTCACCCCTCCACTTT
CASRGGADSPLHF